The next 26 T cell receptor beta chains were all read from a single sample in a study of blood T cell repertoires in COVID-19. Repertoires were generated with immunoSEQ multiplex PCR, while TCRdb's copy carries only in-frame clones and drops some. The sample records approximately 40,000 clones, roughly 90% being singletons. Sequencing was carried out using peripheral blood. These receptors came from a woman older than 75 in a cohort sampled during active or convalescent COVID-19.

V gene TRBV6-2 or TRBV6-3 combines with J gene TRBJ1-5; 11 positions agree with TRBD1. The CDR3 runs 18 residues. Trimming removed 1 base from V and 0 bases from J; junction bases left unmatched: 5. From germline, CDR1 is MNHEY and CDR2 SVGEGT. This CDR3 is CASSYYGQGASSNQPQHF. The CDR3 region has the DNA TGTGCCAGCAGTTACTATGGACAGGGGGCAAGTAGCAATCAGCCCCAGCATTTT.

V gene TRBV2 combines with J gene TRBJ1-6; 8 nucleotides line up with TRBD1. The CDR3 loop spans 17 amino acids. CDR1 SNHLY and CDR2 FYNNEI come from the germline V gene. Germline trimming cut 3 bases from V and 10 bases from J; bases unmatched to any gene: 14. CDR3 DNA: TGTGCCAGCAGTGATCCAACTGCGGACAGGGCATGGTCACCCCTCCACTTT. Protein: CASSDPTADRAWSPLHF. The full variable domain, completed using reference TRBV2 and TRBJ1-6, is EPEVTQTPSHQVTQMGQEVILRCVPISNHLYFYWYRQILGQKVEFLVSFYNNEISEKSEIFDDQFSVERPDGSNFTLKIRSTKLEDSAMYFCASSDPTADRAWSPLHFGNGTRLTVT.

V gene TRBV12-3 or TRBV12-4 combines with J gene TRBJ1-1; TRBD1 is a possible D gene (5 bases). The CDR3 has 13 residues. V lost 2 bases to trimming and J lost 7 bases, with 11 bases between them. CDR3 region: CASSLSQGSEAFF. In nucleotides, the CDR3 is TGTGCCAGCAGTTTAAGTCAGGGCAGTGAAGCTTTCTTT.

In this sample, this clone turned up once. The chain couples TRBV5-6 to TRBJ1-1; D not resolved. V shed 1 base and J shed 4 bases, with 17 bases lying between them. The CDR3 sequence is 16 residues long. Per germline, CDR1 SGHDT and CDR2 YYEEEE. The CDR3 DNA follows: TGTGCCAGCAGCTTGTTGGGCGGGTATGACGGCACTGAAGCTTTCTTT. This translates into CASSLLGGYDGTEAFF.

V gene TRBV21-1 combines with J gene TRBJ2-7; the D call TRBD1 from the table was never checked on the DNA. TRBV21-1 is tagged as a pseudogene. The CDR3 spans 16 residues. The CDR3 DNA reads TGTGCCAGCAGGCCTCCGGACAGGGAAGGGCCCTACGAGCAGTACTTC. It is translated as CASRPPDREGPYEQYF.

The chain is built from TRBV11-2 and TRBJ1-4, with D possibly matching TRBD1 (6 bases). V was pared by 3 bases and J by 3 bases, with 8 bases between. Per germline, CDR1 SGHAT and CDR2 FQNNGV. This CDR3 spans 14 amino acids. CDR3 bases: TGTGCCAGCAGCTTGAACAGGGCTAATGAAAAACTGTTTTTT. Residues: CASSLNRANEKLFF.

The rearrangement joins TRBV2 to TRBJ1-1; TRBD1 matches 7 bases. The germline V gene encodes CDR1 SNHLY and CDR2 FYNNEI. V shed 8 bases, J shed 0 bases, and the junction held 3 bases outside the gene matches. This CDR3 comprises 13 residues. The CDR3, as DNA: TGTGCCAGCGGGCAGGGGGTGAACACTGAAGCTTTCTTT. Amino acids: CASGQGVNTEAFF.

This clone is a singleton in its sample. The chain joins TRBV3-1 (or the pseudogene TRBV3-2) to TRBJ2-1, with D maybe TRBD2 (5 bases). The CDR3 length is 12 residues. The V gene's germline CDR1 is LGHDT and CDR2 YNNKEL (reference sequence). Trimming stripped 2 bases from V and 8 bases from J, with 7 bases between. CDR3 coding DNA: TGTGCCAGCAGCCAAACTAGGGATGAGCAGTTCTTC. Its protein product is CASSQTRDEQFF.

J is TRBJ1-4 and V is TRBV7-9; D possibly corresponds to TRBD1 (5 bases). The CDR3 sequence is 15 residues long. Per the germline V gene, CDR1 is SEHNR and CDR2 is FQNEAQ (reference sequence). V was shortened by 1 base and J by 3 bases, with 9 bases between the two germline ends. The CDR3: CASSLEGLANEKLFF. CDR3 DNA sequence: TGTGCCAGCAGCTTAGAGGGGTTGGCTAATGAAAAACTGTTTTTT.

J is TRBJ2-7 and V is TRBV7-9; possible D gene TRBD1, 5 bases. The CDR3 is made up of 13 amino acids. The germline V gene has CDR1 SEHNR and CDR2 FQNEAQ (reference sequence). V lost 5 bases to trimming and J lost 2 bases, with 10 bases between them. CDR3 amino acids: CASSPDTTYEQYF. CDR3 coding DNA: TGTGCCAGCAGCCCGGACACGACCTACGAGCAGTACTTC.

The CDR3 loop reads CASSNPGTGGQGLGREQFF. CDR3 sequence (DNA): TGTGCCAGCAGCAATCCCGGGACAGGGGGTCAAGGACTAGGTCGTGAGCAGTTCTTC. This chain connects TRBV7-9 to TRBJ2-1; 11 bases align to TRBD1. Germline V gene data show CDR1 as SEHNR and CDR2 as FQNEAQ (reference sequence). Trimming cost V 5 bases and J 9 bases; bases outside gene matches: 21. The CDR3 loop spans 19 amino acids. The complete variable domain, with remaining parts taken from reference TRBV7-9 and TRBJ2-1, reads DTGVSQNPRHKITKRGQNVTFRCDPISEHNRLYWYRQTLGQGPEFLTYFQNEAQLEKSRLLSDRFSAERPKGSFSTLEIQRTEQGDSAMYLCASSNPGTGGQGLGREQFFGPGTRLTVL.

The chain employs TRBV11-3 and TRBJ2-3; 10 bases fit TRBD2. J lost 0 bases, V lost 2 bases, and 11 bases had no gene match. The CDR3 is 19 residues long. The germline V gene has CDR1 SGHNT and CDR2 YENEEA. The CDR3 sequence: CASSLLPRVAGGSTDTQYF. CDR3 sequence (DNA): TGTGCCAGCAGCTTACTACCCCGAGTAGCGGGAGGTAGCACAGATACGCAGTATTTT.

The J gene is TRBJ2-5, the V gene TRBV27; 9 bases match TRBD2. This CDR3 is 13 amino acids long. The J segment lost 9 bases and the V segment lost 4 bases, leaving 6 bases of the junction unmatched. The V gene's germline CDR1 is MNHEY and CDR2 SMNVEV (reference sequence). The CDR3 loop reads CASSYRERGAQYF. The CDR3 bases are TGTGCCAGCAGTTACAGGGAGCGGGGGGCCCAGTACTTC.

The V and J genes are TRBV5-1 and TRBJ1-2, with TRBD1 identical over 7 bases. This CDR3 region has 14 residues. CDR1 and CDR2 from the germline V gene are SGHRS and YFSETQ. Unmatched junction bases numbered 6, after V lost 5 bases and J lost 2 bases. The CDR3 DNA is TGCGCCAGCAGACGGGACAGCGGCAACTATGGCTACACCTTC. Amino acids: CASRRDSGNYGYTF.

This rearrangement joins TRBV10-3 to TRBJ2-2, with 15 bases lining up with TRBD2. The CDR3 is 19 amino acids. Unmatched junction bases numbered 11, after V lost 2 bases and J lost 7 bases. Looked up from germline, CDR1 is ENHRY and CDR2 is SYGVKD. The chain's CDR3 is CAISELWTSGGAVHGELFF. As DNA, the CDR3 is TGTGCCATCAGTGAGCTCTGGACTAGCGGGGGGGCGGTCCACGGGGAGCTGTTTTTT.

This rearrangement joins TRBV3-1 (or the pseudogene TRBV3-2) to TRBJ2-5, with D possibly being TRBD1 (5 bases). This CDR3 is 17 amino acids long. V was clipped by 0 bases and J by 2 bases, with 16 bases between them. Germline V gene sequence: CDR1 LGHDT, CDR2 YNNKEL (reference sequence). CDR3 region: CASSQDLDPTAQETQYF. The CDR3 DNA reads TGTGCCAGCAGCCAAGATCTCGATCCGACAGCTCAAGAGACCCAGTACTTC.

The V and J genes are TRBV7-9 and TRBJ1-2, with 9 nucleotides matching TRBD1. The length of the CDR3 is 16 residues. Looked up from germline, CDR1 is SEHNR and CDR2 is FQNEAQ (reference sequence). The junction had 5 bases not matched to a gene; V was cut back by 0 bases and J by 3 bases. The CDR3, as DNA: TGTGCCAGCAGCTTAGCCGGCGGACAGGGGTACTATGGCTACACCTTC. It yields the protein CASSLAGGQGYYGYTF.

This clone came up once. This sequence joins TRBV6-5 and TRBJ2-2; perhaps TRBD1 as D (5 bases). CDR1 is MNHEY, CDR2 SVGAGI, per germline. Trimming took off 7 bases at V and 7 bases at J, with 16 bases between the two ends. This CDR3 is built from 14 residues. The CDR3 region has the DNA TGTGCCAGCACCCTAACAGGATATGACGGGGAGCTGTTTTTT. Residues: CASTLTGYDGELFF.

The gene calls are TRBV7-2 and TRBJ1-3, with D maybe TRBD1 (5 bases). There are 16 residues in the CDR3. Per the germline V gene, CDR1 is SGHTA and CDR2 is FQGNSA. Trimming stripped 3 bases from V and 0 bases from J, with 12 bases between. CDR3 in DNA: TGTGCCAGCAGCTTTGGTGGGGCCTCCTCTGGAAACACCATATATTTT. The encoded protein is CASSFGGASSGNTIYF.

The chain uses TRBV6-1 and TRBJ2-7; D is undetermined. The V gene lost 3 bases and the J gene lost 3 bases, with 12 bases spanning the gap. Germline-derived CDR1 and CDR2 are MNHNS and SASEGT. The CDR3 has 14 amino acids. CDR3 nucleotide sequence: TGTGCCAGCAGTGAGACATGGGTCCACTACGAGCAGTACTTC. This encodes CASSETWVHYEQYF.

The CDR3 loop reads CASSAGQGVGSLNEQFF. In nucleotides, the CDR3 is TGCGCCAGCAGCGCGGGACAGGGGGTAGGTTCTTTGAATGAGCAGTTCTTC. The V and J genes are TRBV5-1 and TRBJ2-1, with 11 nucleotides matching TRBD1. V lost 4 bases to trimming and J lost 7 bases; unmatched junction nucleotides: 13. CDR1 SGHRS and CDR2 YFSETQ come from the germline V gene. The CDR3 contains 17 residues.

This chain joins TRBV9 and TRBJ2-1, with TRBD2 as a possible D gene (5 bases). Between the trimmed V and J ends, which lost 0 bases and 11 bases, there was a span of 12 bases. The CDR3 runs to 13 residues. Germline CDR1 SGDLS, CDR2 YYNGEE. For the CDR3, the DNA is TGTGCCAGCAGCGTAGTAGGTGACGGGAAGCAGTTCTTC. Translated, it gives CASSVVGDGKQFF.

The CDR3 loop reads CASSPGQGHQPQHF. The CDR3 DNA sequence: TGTGCCAGCAGTCCTGGACAGGGTCATCAGCCCCAGCATTTT. The genes are TRBV2 and TRBJ1-5, with 8 bases aligning to TRBD1. The germline V gene has CDR1 SNHLY and CDR2 FYNNEI. J lost 5 bases, V lost 5 bases, and 5 bases had no gene match. CDR3 size: 14 residues.

V and J are TRBV2 and TRBJ1-1; D perhaps matches TRBD1 (6 bases). Germline V CDR1 and CDR2: SNHLY, FYNNEI. The CDR3 contains 16 residues. V lost 10 bases and J 4 bases, leaving 25 bases between the germline ends. The chain's CDR3 is CATFSLGALGGTEAFF. The CDR3 DNA reads TGTGCCACCTTTTCTTTAGGGGCCCTAGGGGGCACTGAAGCTTTCTTT.

The chain couples TRBV4-3 to TRBJ1-4; possible D gene TRBD1, 6 bases. Germline lookup yields CDR1 LGHNA and CDR2 YSLEER. Trimming removed 0 bases from V and 4 bases from J, with 12 bases in between. The CDR3 sequence is 16 residues long. The CDR3 region has the DNA TGCGCCAGCAGCCAAGAAGTGCGGGGGCTTAATGAAAAACTGTTTTTT. Translated: CASSQEVRGLNEKLFF.

The chain joins TRBV6-5 to TRBJ1-2, with D uncertain. The CDR3 totals 11 residues. The germline V gene has CDR1 MNHEY and CDR2 SVGAGI. V was trimmed by 6 bases and J by 4 bases, leaving 6 bases between them. CDR3 sequence reads: CASSRGYGYTF. DNA for the CDR3: TGTGCCAGCAGCCGGGGCTATGGCTACACCTTC.